Each of the 24 T cell receptor beta chains below was sequenced from the same sample in a study of shared clonotypes between healthy human individuals. Selected positively for CCR7 and CD45RO-negative, naive CD8 cells excluded terminally differentiated effector memory CD45RA+ cells. Sequencing was performed with immunoSEQ multiplex PCR; in TCRdb, only in-frame clones are kept and a portion is missing. Of 1.5 million to 2.5 million clones in the sample, about 95% are singletons; the top ten hold roughly 1.2%. The material sequenced was naive CD8+ T cells sorted from blood. All receptors derive from a man younger than 35 in good health.

The chain combines TRBV7-2 with TRBJ2-7; D uncertain. Germline lookup yields CDR1 SGHTA and CDR2 FQGNSA. Trimming pared 2 bases from V and 3 bases from J, leaving 8 bases between. The CDR3 loop spans 13 amino acids. The DNA of the CDR3 is TGTGCCAGCAGCTTAACACCGTTCTACGAGCAGTACTTC. Protein: CASSLTPFYEQYF.

The chain carries TRBV29-1 and TRBJ2-7, with 9 bases fitting TRBD1. This CDR3 region has 13 residues. CDR1 and CDR2 from the germline V gene are SQVTM and ANQGSEA. V dropped 3 bases and J dropped 4; count of bases not matched to a gene: 4. CDR3 DNA: TGCAGCGTTGACCCGGGACAGGGATACGAGCAGTACTTC. It encodes CSVDPGQGYEQYF.

This chain connects TRBV9 to TRBJ2-3, with TRBD2 matching 7 bases. The CDR3 has 15 residues. V shed 3 bases and J 2 bases; nucleotides not matched to a gene: 6. Germline V gene lookup returns CDR1 SGDLS and CDR2 YYNGEE. The CDR3 DNA follows: TGTGCCAGCAGCGCTGGGGGGGGTCCCACAGATACGCAGTATTTT. This encodes CASSAGGGPTDTQYF.

The chain recombines TRBV13 with TRBJ2-1; weak D call: TRBD2 (6 bases). The CDR3 runs to 17 residues. Trimming cost V 5 bases and J 4 bases, with 21 bases left between them. Germline CDR1 PRHDT, CDR2 FYEKMQ (reference sequence). CDR3 in DNA: TGTGCCAGCAGCCTGGGAGGAAGATGGGGCGGGTACAATGAGCAGTTCTTC. It yields the protein CASSLGGRWGGYNEQFF.

The chain employs TRBV6-1 and TRBJ2-7; 11 bases line up with TRBD2. CDR3 length equals 15 residues. In germline, CDR1 is MNHNS, CDR2 SASEGT. V was clipped by 7 bases and J by 2 bases; unmatched bases: 7. CDR3 nucleotides: TGTGCCAGCATTATACTAGCGGGAGCGGCCTACGAGCAGTACTTC. Translated, it gives CASIILAGAAYEQYF.

The chain uses TRBV10-3 and TRBJ2-3, with a weak D call TRBD2 (5 bases). V was shortened by 3 bases and J by 0 bases, with 13 bases between the two germline ends. The CDR3 is made up of 16 amino acids. Germline V gene sequence: CDR1 ENHRY, CDR2 SYGVKD. CDR3 sequence (DNA): TGTGCCATCAGTGATCCGGCCCGCGGGAGCACAGATACGCAGTATTTT. It translates to CAISDPARGSTDTQYF.

The chain has TRBV2 and TRBJ1-1, with a tentative D call TRBD1 (5 bases). The V gene's germline CDR1 is SNHLY and CDR2 FYNNEI. The CDR3 sequence is 15 residues long. V was shortened by 5 bases and J by 5 bases, with 18 bases between the two germline ends. The DNA for the CDR3 is TGTGCCAGCAGTAGATCGCGGGACCCCGGTACTGAAGCTTTCTTT. Its translation: CASSRSRDPGTEAFF.

The rearrangement joins TRBV27 to TRBJ2-3; TRBD2 is a possible D gene (5 bases). Looked up from germline, CDR1 is MNHEY and CDR2 is SMNVEV (reference sequence). The CDR3 has 16 amino acids. V was trimmed by 8 bases and J by 2 bases, leaving 20 bases between them. CDR3 bases: TGTGCCAGCGGCCACCTTAGAGTAGCGCCCACAGATACGCAGTATTTT. Translation gives CASGHLRVAPTDTQYF.

The CDR3 loop reads CASSPHRPSGRAIADTQYF. CDR3 in DNA: TGTGCCAGCAGCCCCCACCGCCCTAGCGGGAGGGCCATCGCAGATACGCAGTATTTT. The V and J genes are TRBV5-4 and TRBJ2-3; 12 nucleotides match TRBD2. The V gene end was trimmed by 4 bases and the J gene end by 4 bases; junction bases not matched to a gene: 16. The CDR3 has 19 residues. Germline CDR1 is SGHNT and CDR2 is YYREEE (reference sequence). Combining the CDR3 with reference TRBV5-4 and TRBJ2-3 gives the whole variable domain ETGVTQSPTHLIKTRGQQVTLRCSSQSGHNTVSWYQQALGQGPQFIFQYYREEENGRGNFPPRFSGLQFPNYSSELNVNALELDDSALYLCASSPHRPSGRAIADTQYFGPGTRLTVL.

This chain links TRBV7-8 with TRBJ2-2, with D perhaps TRBD2 (6 bases). Germline assignment: CDR1 SGHVS and CDR2 FQNEAQ. Deletions cut 4 bases from V and 3 bases from J, with 15 bases between. This CDR3 has 16 amino acids. DNA for the CDR3: TGTGCCAGCAGCTCCCCGCCGGGAGCCTACACCGGGGAGCTGTTTTTT. This sequence encodes CASSSPPGAYTGELFF.

The chain couples TRBV29-1 to TRBJ2-2; possible D gene TRBD2, 5 bases. This CDR3 comprises 12 residues. CDR1 is SQVTM and CDR2 is ANQGSEA in the germline V gene. V was trimmed by 7 bases and J by 6 bases, leaving 12 bases between them. The DNA for the CDR3 is TGCAGCGCCGCGCCGGGGTCCGGGGAGCTGTTTTTT. Translated: CSAAPGSGELFF.

The gene calls are TRBV9 and TRBJ1-5, with 7 nucleotides matching TRBD1. The CDR3 has 17 residues. The V and J ends lost 3 bases and 6 bases, in that order; junction bases with no gene match: 15. Germline CDR1 is SGDLS and CDR2 is YYNGEE. The chain's CDR3 is CASSAGTEILSGQPQHF. CDR3 coding DNA: TGTGCCAGCAGCGCCGGGACAGAGATCTTAAGTGGTCAGCCCCAGCATTTT.

This chain links TRBV4-3 with TRBJ2-7; D might be TRBD1 or TRBD2, each matching 5 bases. CDR3 size: 17 residues. Per the germline V gene, CDR1 is LGHNA and CDR2 is YSLEER. The V and J ends lost 5 bases and 5 bases respectively, with 25 bases between them. The chain's CDR3 is CASSEGMRSGPPHEQYF. CDR3 nucleotides: TGCGCCAGCAGCGAGGGTATGCGTTCGGGACCTCCCCACGAGCAGTACTTC.

The rearrangement joins TRBV6-6 to TRBJ1-1; tentative D call: TRBD1 (6 bases). Germline V gene lookup returns CDR1 MNHNY and CDR2 SVGAGI (reference sequence). The V and J ends lost 6 bases and 5 bases respectively, with 13 bases between them. The CDR3 has 13 amino acids. DNA for the CDR3: TGTGCCAGCAGCTTAGCCGGGACAACTGAAGCTTTCTTT. It codes for CASSLAGTTEAFF.

The gene calls are TRBV5-4 and TRBJ2-7, with a weak D call TRBD2 (5 bases). CDR3 length: 14 amino acids. With 1 base removed from V and 2 bases from J, the gap between germline ends came to 10 bases. Germline-derived CDR1 and CDR2 are SGHNT and YYREEE (reference sequence). The CDR3 sequence is CASSLYGSAYEQYF. In DNA form, the CDR3 reads TGTGCCAGCAGCTTGTATGGGAGTGCCTACGAGCAGTACTTC.

The V and J genes are TRBV13 and TRBJ1-2; D not resolved. The V end was cut by 5 bases, the J end by 4 bases, with 11 bases between. Germline V CDR1 and CDR2: PRHDT, FYEKMQ (reference sequence). The CDR3 is 13 amino acids. The CDR3 DNA is TGTGCCAGCAGCCCCGGGGAGGGCTATGGCTACACCTTC. Translating gives CASSPGEGYGYTF.

The chain carries TRBV30 and TRBJ2-7; TRBD2 matches at 10 bases. The CDR3 covers 15 residues. V lost 1 base and J lost 0; bases outside the gene matches: 3. Germline values: CDR1 GTSNPN, CDR2 SVGIG (reference sequence). The CDR3 is CAWSGVAGGSYEQYF. Written as DNA, the CDR3 is TGTGCCTGGAGTGGAGTAGCGGGAGGCTCCTACGAGCAGTACTTC.

The chain is built from TRBV27 and TRBJ2-7; weak D call: TRBD1 (6 bases). Trimming stripped 2 bases from V and 4 bases from J, with 15 bases between. This CDR3 is 15 amino acids long. Germline V gene sequence: CDR1 MNHEY, CDR2 SMNVEV (reference sequence). The CDR3 nucleotides read TGTGCCAGCAGTTTAGGCGGCAGGGGACCTTACGAGCAGTACTTC. It specifies CASSLGGRGPYEQYF.

The rearrangement joins TRBV7-9 to TRBJ2-1, with TRBD2 identical over 9 bases. This CDR3 has 15 amino acids. V was clipped by 5 bases and J by 8 bases; unmatched bases: 10. The germline V gene encodes CDR1 SEHNR and CDR2 FQNEAQ (reference sequence). CDR3 protein: CASSPRTSVWDEQFF. CDR3 DNA: TGTGCCAGCAGCCCCCGGACTAGCGTTTGGGATGAGCAGTTCTTC.

The sample holds one count of this clone. CDR3 residues: CASSLGGSAYGYTF. Written as DNA, the CDR3 is TGTGCCAGCAGCTTAGGTGGCAGCGCGTATGGCTACACCTTC. The chain recombines TRBV11-2 with TRBJ1-2; no firm D call. Per germline, CDR1 SGHAT and CDR2 FQNNGV. The V and J ends lost 1 base and 5 bases respectively, with 11 bases between them. The CDR3 sequence is 14 residues long.

The chain employs TRBV29-1 and TRBJ1-5, with a weak D call TRBD1 (5 bases). Germline V gives CDR1 SQVTM, CDR2 ANQGSEA. The CDR3 totals 13 residues. Trimming cost V 7 bases and J 6 bases, with 16 bases left between them. CDR3 bases: TGCAGCGCCTACCATTGGGGGACTCAGCCCCAGCATTTT. It yields the protein CSAYHWGTQPQHF.

The chain carries TRBV7-8 and TRBJ2-7; 8 positions match TRBD1. The CDR3 length is 13 residues. J lost 3 bases, V lost 5 bases, and 3 bases had no gene match. Per the germline V gene, CDR1 is SGHVS and CDR2 is FQNEAQ. The CDR3 loop reads CASSRGTGYEQYF. The DNA of the CDR3 is TGTGCCAGCAGCCGGGGGACAGGCTACGAGCAGTACTTC. Looking up the rest from reference TRBV7-8 and TRBJ2-7 gives the full variable domain: GAGVSQSPRYKVAKRGQDVALRCDPISGHVSLFWYQQALGQGPEFLTYFQNEAQLDKSGLPSDRFFAERPEGSVSTLKIQRTQQEDSAVYLCASSRGTGYEQYFGPGTRLTVT.

The chain carries TRBV4-2 and TRBJ1-1; D gene unclear. The CDR3 runs to 14 residues. The germline V gene has CDR1 LGHNA and CDR2 YNFKEQ. V lost 0 bases to trimming and J lost 1 base, with 6 bases between them. For the CDR3, the DNA is TGTGCCAGCAGCCAAGATGCCACGAACACTGAAGCTTTCTTT. It codes for CASSQDATNTEAFF.

The chain is built from TRBV27 and TRBJ1-2; no clear D. The germline V gene has CDR1 MNHEY and CDR2 SMNVEV (reference sequence). This CDR3 has 14 amino acids. Trimming pared 5 bases from V and 0 bases from J, leaving 10 bases between. The CDR3 region is CASSDVRANYGYTF. Written as DNA, the CDR3 is TGTGCCAGCAGTGACGTTAGAGCTAACTATGGCTACACCTTC.